One sample yielded the 22 T cell receptor beta chains listed below, sequenced in a study of blood T cell repertoires in COVID-19. Assay: immunoSEQ multiplex PCR; the TCRdb copy retains only in-frame clones and omits some. This table holds over 55,000 clones, more than 75% found once. What was sequenced was peripheral blood. Receptors originate from a human donor with active COVID-19. The donor label of this sample is uncertain.

CDR3 residues: CASSQGTSGSDTQYF. The CDR3 nucleotides are TGCGCCAGCAGCCAAGGGACTAGCGGGAGTGATACGCAGTATTTT. The rearrangement joins TRBV4-3 to TRBJ2-3, with TRBD2 matching 13 bases. CDR1 and CDR2 (germline): LGHNA, YSLEER. This CDR3 region has 15 residues. Trimming removed 1 base from V and 6 bases from J; junction bases left unmatched: 1.

The rearrangement links TRBV5-1 to TRBJ2-5; TRBD1 matches 10 bases. In germline, CDR1 is SGHRS, CDR2 YFSETQ. The CDR3 extends over 14 amino acids. V trimming: 4 bases; J trimming: 5 bases; junction bases outside the gene matches: 5. This CDR3 is CASSRQGQGETQYF. The CDR3 nucleotides are TGCGCCAGCAGCCGCCAGGGACAGGGGGAGACCCAGTACTTC.

This sequence joins TRBV29-1 and TRBJ2-5; D might be TRBD1 (6 bases). CDR1 and CDR2 from the germline V gene are SQVTM and ANQGSEA. V was trimmed by 6 bases and J by 6 bases, leaving 11 bases between them. This CDR3 is 11 amino acids long. The CDR3 sequence: CSVLGGQTQYF. The CDR3, as DNA: TGCAGCGTCCTAGGGGGTCAGACCCAGTACTTC.

The chain is built from TRBV11-2 and TRBJ2-1; the match to TRBD2 covers 9 bases. CDR1 SGHAT and CDR2 FQNNGV come from the germline V gene. J lost 4 bases, V lost 5 bases, and 12 bases had no gene match. This CDR3 contains 17 residues. The CDR3 loop is CASSPTPGLAYYNEQFF. The CDR3 region has the DNA TGTGCCAGCAGCCCGACTCCCGGACTAGCGTATTACAATGAGCAGTTCTTC.

The V call is TRBV7-2, the J call TRBJ1-5, with 9 nucleotides matching TRBD1. Germline-derived CDR1 and CDR2 are SGHTA and FQGNSA. V lost 1 base and J lost 6; bases outside the gene matches: 1. This CDR3 region has 14 residues. CDR3 protein: CASSLDRGRQPQHF. CDR3 nucleotides: TGTGCCAGCAGCTTAGACAGGGGGCGTCAGCCCCAGCATTTT.

This clone turned up a few times. This chain joins TRBV7-3 and TRBJ1-2; 11 bases line up with TRBD1. The CDR3 runs to 15 residues. J gave up 7 bases and V 4 bases, and 8 bases lay outside the gene matches. The V gene's germline CDR1 is SGHTA and CDR2 FQGTGA. The CDR3 here is CASSSSGQGAPGYTF. In nucleotides, the CDR3 is TGTGCCAGCAGCTCCTCCGGACAGGGGGCTCCTGGCTACACCTTC.

J is TRBJ1-3 and V is TRBV10-2; D gene ambiguous. Per germline, CDR1 WSHSY and CDR2 SAAADI. The CDR3 contains 13 residues. The V and J ends lost 2 bases and 4 bases respectively, with 6 bases between them. CDR3 sequence (DNA): TGCGCCAGCAGTGAGACCGCGGGAAACACCATATATTTT. This codes for CASSETAGNTIYF.

This chain connects TRBV7-2 to TRBJ1-2, with TRBD1 matching 10 bases. Germline trimming cut 5 bases from V and 0 bases from J; bases unmatched to any gene: 3. The germline CDR1 and CDR2 sequences are SGHTA and FQGNSA. The CDR3 runs 15 residues. CDR3 DNA sequence: TGTGCCAGCAGCGGGGACAGGGGCACTAACTATGGCTACACCTTC. This translates into CASSGDRGTNYGYTF.

The V and J genes are TRBV27 and TRBJ2-5, with D unresolved. Germline CDR1 and CDR2: MNHEY and SMNVEV (reference sequence). V lost 5 bases and J 4 bases, leaving 20 bases between the germline ends. The CDR3 runs 16 residues. In DNA form, the CDR3 reads TGTGCCAGCAGTCCCATCGGGTCTCGATCGGGAGAGACCCAGTACTTC. Protein: CASSPIGSRSGETQYF.

V and J are TRBV30 and TRBJ2-1; D is uncertain. The germline V gene encodes CDR1 GTSNPN and CDR2 SVGIG (reference sequence). The length of the CDR3 is 16 residues. V was cut by 0 bases and J by 2 bases, with 14 bases left in between. The CDR3 nucleotides read TGTGCCTGGAGTGTATATACCAGGTCCCCCTACAATGAGCAGTTCTTC. Protein product: CAWSVYTRSPYNEQFF.

The genes are TRBV7-2 and TRBJ2-3; maybe TRBD1 (6 bases). V lost 0 bases and J 3 bases, leaving 13 bases between the germline ends. The CDR3 has 16 residues. Germline-derived CDR1 and CDR2 are SGHTA and FQGNSA. The CDR3 spells CASSLAGAGRTDTQYF. In nucleotides, the CDR3 is TGTGCCAGCAGCTTAGCGGGGGCAGGGCGAACAGATACGCAGTATTTT.

J is TRBJ2-1 and V is TRBV3-1 (or the pseudogene TRBV3-2), with D perhaps matching TRBD2 (6 bases). Trimming shortened V by 4 bases and J by 8 bases, and 15 bases separated the two germline ends. The CDR3 totals 14 residues. Germline CDR1 is LGHDT and CDR2 is YNNKEL (reference sequence). Here the CDR3 DNA reads TGTGCCAGCAGCCCGGGACTGGAGGGTCATGAGCAGTTCTTC. Amino acids: CASSPGLEGHEQFF.

This chain links TRBV4-3 with TRBJ1-4; 7 nucleotides line up with TRBD1. In germline, CDR1 is LGHNA, CDR2 YSLEER. The CDR3 has 15 residues. The ends lost 2 bases at V and 3 bases at J; junction bases unmatched: 3. CDR3 sequence: CASSQLGQSNEKLFF. DNA of the CDR3: TGCGCCAGCAGCCAACTGGGACAGTCTAATGAAAAACTGTTTTTT.

Here the CDR3 reads CASKRTGSDTQYF. CDR3 in DNA: TGTGCCAGCAAAAGGACAGGCTCCGATACGCAGTATTTT. The chain combines TRBV18 with TRBJ2-3, with TRBD1 matching over 7 bases. The trim removed 8 bases at V and 6 bases at J, leaving 8 bases unmatched. The CDR3 runs to 13 residues. CDR1 is KGHSH and CDR2 is LQKENI in the germline V gene.

This clone appeared a single time. The chain joins TRBV4-1 to TRBJ1-4; 9 bases line up with TRBD1. This CDR3 has 16 amino acids. Germline V gene data show CDR1 as MGHRA and CDR2 as YSYEKL. With V trimmed by 0 bases and J by 7 bases, 6 bases remained unmatched. As DNA, the CDR3 is TGCGCCAGCAGCCAAGACCTCGGACAGGGGATTGAAAAACTGTTTTTT. Its protein product is CASSQDLGQGIEKLFF.

The gene calls are TRBV7-9 and TRBJ1-2; the D gene is possibly TRBD1 (6 bases). From germline, CDR1 is SEHNR and CDR2 FQNEAQ (reference sequence). The CDR3 extends over 15 amino acids. V was cut by 5 bases and J by 8 bases, with 21 bases left in between. The CDR3 loop reads CASSPRTEPWSGYTF. The DNA of the CDR3 is TGTGCCAGCAGCCCGAGGACAGAGCCCTGGAGCGGCTACACCTTC. The full variable domain, completed using reference TRBV7-9 and TRBJ1-2, is DTGVSQNPRHKITKRGQNVTFRCDPISEHNRLYWYRQTLGQGPEFLTYFQNEAQLEKSRLLSDRFSAERPKGSFSTLEIQRTEQGDSAMYLCASSPRTEPWSGYTFGSGTRLTVV.

This chain uses TRBV4-1 with TRBJ1-1; 7 positions agree with TRBD1. The germline gives CDR1 MGHRA, CDR2 YSYEKL. The ends lost 0 bases at V and 7 bases at J; junction bases unmatched: 14. CDR3 length: 17 amino acids. The CDR3 reads CASSQEVWETGMGEAFF. The CDR3 DNA sequence: TGCGCCAGCAGCCAAGAGGTCTGGGAGACAGGGATGGGTGAAGCTTTCTTT.

Only a few counts were recorded for this clone. The genes are TRBV27 and TRBJ2-2; 9 positions match TRBD2. V lost 2 bases, J lost 3 bases, and 4 bases stayed unmatched. Germline V gene sequence: CDR1 MNHEY, CDR2 SMNVEV (reference sequence). The CDR3 contains 16 residues. CDR3 amino acids: CASSLKAGGYTGELFF. Here the CDR3 DNA reads TGTGCCAGCAGTTTAAAAGCGGGGGGATACACCGGGGAGCTGTTTTTT.

The V call is TRBV2, the J call TRBJ1-1; weak D call: TRBD1 (6 bases). There are 15 residues in the CDR3. The ends were cut back, 6 bases at V and 1 base at J, with 15 bases in the middle. Germline-derived CDR1 and CDR2 are SNHLY and FYNNEI. This CDR3 reads CASRGAAGTNTEAFF. In nucleotides, the CDR3 is TGTGCCAGCAGGGGGGCAGCGGGAACGAACACTGAAGCTTTCTTT.

The rearrangement links TRBV6-2 or TRBV6-3 to TRBJ1-4; 8 nucleotides match TRBD1. The CDR3 is made up of 15 amino acids. Germline V gene data show CDR1 as MNHEY and CDR2 as SVGEGT. Trimming cost V 5 bases and J 8 bases; bases outside gene matches: 10. In DNA form, the CDR3 reads TGTGCCAGCAGTCACCCGGGACAGGCACGCGAAAAACTGTTTTTT. It encodes CASSHPGQAREKLFF.

This clone has more than one count but fewer than ten. The chain combines TRBV12-3 or TRBV12-4 with TRBJ2-7; possible D gene TRBD1, 5 bases. The CDR3 is 12 residues long. V dropped 5 bases and J dropped 2 bases, with 7 bases sitting between them. CDR3 bases: TGTGCCAGCAGTACAGGAACCTACGAGCAGTACTTC. This codes for CASSTGTYEQYF.

This clone showed up just once. The V call is TRBV7-9, the J call TRBJ2-7; D ambiguous. The CDR3 runs 12 residues. Trimming removed 5 bases at V and 6 bases at J, with 11 bases between. Looked up from germline, CDR1 is SEHNR and CDR2 is FQNEAQ (reference sequence). Here the CDR3 reads CASSPLNGEQYF. DNA of the CDR3: TGTGCCAGCAGCCCGCTAAATGGCGAGCAGTACTTC.